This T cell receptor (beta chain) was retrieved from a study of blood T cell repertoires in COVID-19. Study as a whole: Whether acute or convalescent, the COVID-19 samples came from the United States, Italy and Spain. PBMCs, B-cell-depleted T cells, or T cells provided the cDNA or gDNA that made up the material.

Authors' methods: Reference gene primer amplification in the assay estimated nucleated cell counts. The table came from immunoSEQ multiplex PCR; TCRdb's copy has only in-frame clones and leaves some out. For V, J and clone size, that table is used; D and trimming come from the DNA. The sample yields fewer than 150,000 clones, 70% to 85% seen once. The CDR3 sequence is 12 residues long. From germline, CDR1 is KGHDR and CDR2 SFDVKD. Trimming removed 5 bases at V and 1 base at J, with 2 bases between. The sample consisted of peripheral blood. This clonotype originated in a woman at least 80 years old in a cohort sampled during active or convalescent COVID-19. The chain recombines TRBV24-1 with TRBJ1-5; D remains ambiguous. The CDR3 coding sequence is TGTGCCACCAGTGCGAGCAATCAGCCCCAGCATTTT. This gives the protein CATSASNQPQHF.